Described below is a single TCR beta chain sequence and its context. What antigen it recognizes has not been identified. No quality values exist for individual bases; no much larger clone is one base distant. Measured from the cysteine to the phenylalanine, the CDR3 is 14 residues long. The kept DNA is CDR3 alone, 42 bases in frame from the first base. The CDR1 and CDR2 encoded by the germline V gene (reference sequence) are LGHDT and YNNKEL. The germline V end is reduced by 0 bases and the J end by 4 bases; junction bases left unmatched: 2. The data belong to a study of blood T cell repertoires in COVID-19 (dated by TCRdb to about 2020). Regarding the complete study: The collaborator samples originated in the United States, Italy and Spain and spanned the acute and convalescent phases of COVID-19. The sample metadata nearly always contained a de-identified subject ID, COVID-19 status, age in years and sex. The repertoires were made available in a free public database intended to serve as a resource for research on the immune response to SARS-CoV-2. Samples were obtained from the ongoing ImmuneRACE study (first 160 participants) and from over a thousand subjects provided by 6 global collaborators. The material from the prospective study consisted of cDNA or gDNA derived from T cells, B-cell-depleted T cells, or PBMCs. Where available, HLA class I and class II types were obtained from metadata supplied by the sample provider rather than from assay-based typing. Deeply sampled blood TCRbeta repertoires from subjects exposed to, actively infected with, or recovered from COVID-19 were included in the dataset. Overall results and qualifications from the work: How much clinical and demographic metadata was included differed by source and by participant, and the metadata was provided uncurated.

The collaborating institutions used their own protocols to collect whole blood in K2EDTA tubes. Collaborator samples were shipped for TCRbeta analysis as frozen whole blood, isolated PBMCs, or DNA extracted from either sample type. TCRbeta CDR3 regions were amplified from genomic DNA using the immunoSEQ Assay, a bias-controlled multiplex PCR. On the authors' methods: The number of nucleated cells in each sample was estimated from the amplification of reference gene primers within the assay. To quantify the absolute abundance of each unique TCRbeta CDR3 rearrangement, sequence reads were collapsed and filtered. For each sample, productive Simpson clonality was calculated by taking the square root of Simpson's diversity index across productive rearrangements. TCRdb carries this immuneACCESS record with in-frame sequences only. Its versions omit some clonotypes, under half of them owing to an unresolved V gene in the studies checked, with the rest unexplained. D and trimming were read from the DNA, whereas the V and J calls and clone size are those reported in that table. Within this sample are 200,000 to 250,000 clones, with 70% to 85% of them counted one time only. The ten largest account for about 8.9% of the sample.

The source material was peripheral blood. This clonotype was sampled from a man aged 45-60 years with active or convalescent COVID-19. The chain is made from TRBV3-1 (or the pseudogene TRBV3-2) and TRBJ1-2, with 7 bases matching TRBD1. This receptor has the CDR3 CASSQDWTGYGYTF. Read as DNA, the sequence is TGTGCCAGCAGCCAAGATTGGACAGGCTATGGCTACACCTTC.